These T cell receptor beta chains were read from a single sample in a study of Ad26.COV2.S vaccination and SARS-CoV-2 variants. Libraries were prepared by immunoSEQ multiplex PCR; TCRdb keeps only in-frame clonotypes and omits some of them. The sample lists hundreds of thousands of clones, less than 90% occurring once. Specimen: peripheral blood, collected in a trial of Ad26.COV2.S vaccine versus placebo. These receptors were taken from a person between 18 and 65 years old who received the Ad26.COV2.S COVID-19 vaccine or a placebo. The CDR3 runs from the conserved cysteine through the conserved F or W. A D gene is named only where the DNA matches it firmly. Clone size, where shown, is once, few, many, or a class for clones that have expanded.

clone_size	cdr3_length	v_call	d_call	j_call	cdr3_nt	cdr3_aa
-	14	TRBV18	-	TRBJ1-5	TGTGCCAGCTCATTGACGGGAGGAGATCAGCCCCAGCATTTT	CASSLTGGDQPQHF
-	17	TRBV6-1	TRBD2	TRBJ2-5	TGTGCCAGCAGTGAAATGGCTAGCGGGAGGGGTTACGAGACCCAGTACTTC	CASSEMASGRGYETQYF
-	18	TRBV7-9	-	TRBJ2-6	TGTGCCAGCAGCGCTACCCCCCGGACACAGTATGGGGCCAACGTCCTGACTTTC	CASSATPRTQYGANVLTF
-	14	TRBV2	-	TRBJ1-6	TGTGCCAGCAGTTGGGACGGGGCGAATTCACCCCTCCACTTT	CASSWDGANSPLHF
-	14	TRBV2	TRBD1	TRBJ1-2	TGTGCCAGCAGTGAACGGACAGGGGGCTATGGCTACACCTTC	CASSERTGGYGYTF
-	17	TRBV28	-	TRBJ2-7	TGTGCCAGCAGTTCTCCCACCGACAGGAGGGTGCCCTACGAGCAGTACTTC	CASSSPTDRRVPYEQYF
-	12	TRBV7-2	-	TRBJ1-4	TGTGCCAGCAGCCCAGGGGTTGAAAAACTGTTTTTT	CASSPGVEKLFF
-	14	TRBV7-6	TRBD2	TRBJ2-1	TGTGCCAGCAGCTTAGCACTAGCGGGGGATGAGCAGTTCTTC	CASSLALAGDEQFF
-	15	TRBV7-7	TRBD1	TRBJ2-5	TGTGCTAGCAGCTTAGGGACAGGGAGGGGAGTGGACCAGTACTTC	CASSLGTGRGVDQYF
-	15	TRBV2	-	TRBJ1-5	TGTGCCAGCAGCCCGGGGGGAGGGTCCAATCAGCCCCAGCATTTT	CASSPGGGSNQPQHF
-	15	TRBV5-1	TRBD1	TRBJ2-1	TGCGCCAGCAGCGATGCCCGGACAGGGCTGAATGAGCAGTTCTTC	CASSDARTGLNEQFF
-	17	TRBV7-8	-	TRBJ1-5	TGTGCCAGCAGCCATAGGTGGGGGGAGTATAGCAATCAGCCCCAGCATTTT	CASSHRWGEYSNQPQHF
-	11	TRBV28	-	TRBJ1-1	TGTGCCAGCATAGGGGGGGCAGGAGCTTTCTTT	CASIGGAGAFF
-	16	TRBV27	TRBD1	TRBJ1-2	TGTGCCAGCAGTCTAGACCTACGACAGGGAGAAGATGGCTACACCTTC	CASSLDLRQGEDGYTF
-	13	TRBV7-8	-	TRBJ1-5	TGTGCCAGCAGCTTAGCGTACGAACAGCCCCAGCATTTT	CASSLAYEQPQHF
once	15	TRBV18	-	TRBJ2-3	TGTGCCAGCGGTGGACGGACGGCTAGCACAGATACGCAGTATTTT	CASGGRTASTDTQYF
-	16	TRBV7-9	TRBD1	TRBJ1-1	TGTGCCAGCAGCTTAGGGGACAGGAAAGGGATTTCTGAAGCTTTCTTT	CASSLGDRKGISEAFF
-	13	TRBV7-2	-	TRBJ1-2	TGTGCCAGCAGCTATCAGCAGGGTGCTGGCTACACCTTC	CASSYQQGAGYTF
-	13	TRBV18	-	TRBJ2-5	TGTGCCAGCTCACCCGGGTTCCAAGAGACCCAGTACTTC	CASSPGFQETQYF
-	13	TRBV19	-	TRBJ2-1	TGTGCCAGTAGGGTCCCGGTCGGCAATGAGCAGTTCTTC	CASRVPVGNEQFF
-	14	TRBV29-1	-	TRBJ1-1	TGCAGCGTTGAAGAGCGGGGGCCGAACACTGAAGCTTTCTTT	CSVEERGPNTEAFF
few	16	TRBV9	-	TRBJ1-2	TGTGCCAGCAGAACGGGGGACTTTTCAGCTAACTATGGCTACACCTTC	CASRTGDFSANYGYTF
-	20	TRBV7-8	-	TRBJ2-1	TGTGCCAGCAGCCTAGCGCTGAGGGAGGAGGCGGAAAGCTCCTACAATGAGCAGTTCTTC	CASSLALREEAESSYNEQFF
-	16	TRBV18	TRBD1	TRBJ1-1	TGTGCCAGCTCACCGCGACAGGGGGTTGATGGCACTGAAGCTTTCTTT	CASSPRQGVDGTEAFF
-	12	TRBV12-5	-	TRBJ2-3	TGTGCTAGTGGCCCAGACACAGATACGCAGTATTTT	CASGPDTDTQYF
few	13	TRBV7-9	-	TRBJ2-7	TGTGCCAGCAGCTCGGGACGGATCTACGAGCAGTACTTC	CASSSGRIYEQYF
few	12	TRBV5-4	-	TRBJ1-2	TGTGCCAGCAGCTTGGACAGGGCTGGCTACACCTTC	CASSLDRAGYTF
once	19	TRBV7-9	-	TRBJ2-5	TGTGCCAGCAGCTTACTTCTAGCGCCACGGTTGGCACTCCAAGAGACCCAGTACTTC	CASSLLLAPRLALQETQYF
-	13	TRBV10-3	-	TRBJ2-1	TGTGCCATCACCCCGGGCTCCTACAATGAGCAGTTCTTC	CAITPGSYNEQFF
-	15	TRBV7-9	-	TRBJ1-4	TGTGCCAGCAGCTTAGAGGGGTCCCGGGATGAAAAACTGTTTTTT	CASSLEGSRDEKLFF
-	15	TRBV7-9	TRBD1	TRBJ1-1	TGTGCCAGCAGCTTGACAGGGGGCGCGAGCACTGAAGCTTTCTTT	CASSLTGGASTEAFF
-	13	TRBV9	-	TRBJ1-6	TGTGCCAGCAGCGTGGAGTGGGATTCACCCCTCCACTTT	CASSVEWDSPLHF
-	17	TRBV6-1	-	TRBJ2-7	TGTGCCAGCAGTGAAGAGGCCCGGGGACGTCGTTCCTACGAGCAGTACTTC	CASSEEARGRRSYEQYF
few	15	TRBV19	-	TRBJ1-3	TGTGCCAGTAGTCCATGGGCCCATCAGGAGGACACCATATATTTT	CASSPWAHQEDTIYF
-	14	TRBV15	TRBD1	TRBJ1-3	TGTGCCACCGGACAGGCGAACTCTGGAAACACCATATATTTT	CATGQANSGNTIYF
-	15	TRBV5-6	-	TRBJ1-1	TGTGCCAGCAGCTTGGGACACTATTTTGGGACTGAAGCTTTCTTT	CASSLGHYFGTEAFF
once	15	TRBV3-1/TRBV3-2	-	TRBJ1-6	TGTGCCAGCAGCCAAGACAGGGGTGGTAATTCACCCCTCCACTTT	CASSQDRGGNSPLHF
-	15	TRBV7-2	-	TRBJ1-2	TGTGCCAGCAGCTTAGCTACGGGGCTCGACTATGGCTACACCTTC	CASSLATGLDYGYTF
few	15	TRBV4-3	TRBD1	TRBJ2-7	TGCGCCAGCAGCCAGGGACAGGGGACCTCCTACGAGCAGTACTTC	CASSQGQGTSYEQYF
-	14	TRBV27	-	TRBJ2-6	TGTGCCAGCAGTTTGGGCTCTGGGGCCAACGTCCTGACTTTC	CASSLGSGANVLTF
-	13	TRBV5-1	-	TRBJ2-3	TGCGCCAGCAGCTCCCCAGGGACAGATACGCAGTATTTT	CASSSPGTDTQYF
-	18	TRBV3-1/TRBV3-2	TRBD2	TRBJ2-7	TGTGCCAGCAGCCAAGATCACCCAGGGTCGAGCGGGAGCCACGAGCAGTACTTC	CASSQDHPGSSGSHEQYF